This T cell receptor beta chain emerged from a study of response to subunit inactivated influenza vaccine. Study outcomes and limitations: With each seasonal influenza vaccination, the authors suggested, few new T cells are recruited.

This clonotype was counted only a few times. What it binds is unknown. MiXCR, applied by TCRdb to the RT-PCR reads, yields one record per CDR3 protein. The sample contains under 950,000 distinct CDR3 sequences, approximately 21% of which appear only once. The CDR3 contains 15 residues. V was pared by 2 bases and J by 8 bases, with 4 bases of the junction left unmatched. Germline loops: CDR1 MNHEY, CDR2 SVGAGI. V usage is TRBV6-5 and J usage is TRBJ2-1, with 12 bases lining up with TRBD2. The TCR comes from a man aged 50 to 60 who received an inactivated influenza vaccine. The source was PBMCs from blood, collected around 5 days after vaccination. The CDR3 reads CASSYRRLAGDEQFF. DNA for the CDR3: TGTGCCAGCAGTTACCGTCGACTAGCGGGAGATGAGCAGTTCTTC.